This T cell receptor beta chain was retrieved from a study of T cell repertoires in cytomegalovirus infection. About the research overall: Use of recently identified HLA-C-restricted and well-studied HLA-B-restricted CMV epitopes was part of the study.

This clonotype has only a few counts. Its matching antigen is unknown. MiXCR was run by TCRdb on the reads, yielding one entry per CDR3 protein. In the table there are hundreds of thousands of distinct CDR3 sequences, roughly a third of which are singletons. Overall study findings and caveats: Public TCR beta family frequency separated CMV-and-HLA carriers, including in an independent cohort.

Specimen: cultured CD8+ T cells from PBMCs, collected from culture after CMV antigen stimulation. The source of this sequence is a human donor in good health (CMV status not recorded). Some clones in this sample may be carry-over from other donors' samples.

This CDR3 is CASSPPTRGRYTF. The DNA of the CDR3 is TGTGCCAGCAGCCCCCCGACGAGGGGTCGCTACACCTTC. This chain joins TRBV12-3 or TRBV12-4 and TRBJ1-2, with D perhaps TRBD1 (5 bases). The CDR3 totals 13 residues. The V end was cut by 6 bases, the J end by 9 bases, with 17 bases between.